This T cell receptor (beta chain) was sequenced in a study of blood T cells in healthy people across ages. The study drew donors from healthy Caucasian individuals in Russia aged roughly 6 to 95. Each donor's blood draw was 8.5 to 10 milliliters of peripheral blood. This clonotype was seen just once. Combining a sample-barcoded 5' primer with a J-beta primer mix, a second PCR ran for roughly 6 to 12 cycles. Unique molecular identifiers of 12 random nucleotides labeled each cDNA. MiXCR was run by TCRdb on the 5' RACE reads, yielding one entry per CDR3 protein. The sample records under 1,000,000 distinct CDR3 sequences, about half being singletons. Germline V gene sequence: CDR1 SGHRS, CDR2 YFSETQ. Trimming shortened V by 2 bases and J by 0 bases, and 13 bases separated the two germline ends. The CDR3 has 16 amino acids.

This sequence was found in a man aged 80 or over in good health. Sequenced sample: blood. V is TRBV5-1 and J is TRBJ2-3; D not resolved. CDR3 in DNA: TGCGCCAGCAGCTTACCGACGGGCACTAGCACAGATACGCAGTATTTT. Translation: CASSLPTGTSTDTQYF.